A selection of T cell receptor beta chains follows, all from one sample in a study of blood T cell repertoires in COVID-19. Profiled with immunoSEQ multiplex PCR; TCRdb holds only in-frame clones, not every one. The sample yields 300,000 to 500,000 clones, more than 75% seen once. Sequenced: PBMCs or T cells enriched from blood (not recorded which). These receptors originate from a woman aged 30 to 39 with acute COVID-19. The CDR3 runs from the conserved cysteine through the conserved F or W. The order of the fields is D gene, clone size, J gene, V gene, CDR3 protein, CDR3 DNA. D genes are given only for firm matches. Size is omitted from some rows. Given values are once, few, many or a class for expanded clones.

>TRBD1|NA|TRBJ2-2|TRBV18
CASSPLGTGHTGELFF
TGTGCCAGCTCACCACTAGGGACAGGGCACACCGGGGAGCTGTTTTTT
>NA|NA|TRBJ1-1|TRBV14
CASSQARFLRLDTEAFF
TGTGCCAGCAGCCAAGCCAGATTTCTCAGGCTGGACACTGAAGCTTTCTTT
>TRBD1|NA|TRBJ1-4|TRBV5-1
CASSFRGDSQLRGEKLFF
TGCGCCAGCAGCTTTAGAGGGGACAGCCAATTGAGGGGCGAAAAACTGTTTTTT
>NA|NA|TRBJ1-2|TRBV5-6
CASSLQSTGPGDTF
TGTGCCAGCAGCTTGCAGTCGACAGGTCCTGGCGACACCTTC
>TRBD2|NA|TRBJ2-7|TRBV28
CASSSGTSGGRWEQYF
TGTGCCAGCAGTTCCGGGACTAGCGGCGGGCGATGGGAGCAGTACTTC
>TRBD2|NA|TRBJ2-3|TRBV7-9
CASSLARLAGATSTDTQYF
TGTGCCAGCAGCTTAGCGCGTCTAGCGGGGGCTACTAGCACAGATACGCAGTATTTT
>NA|once|TRBJ1-2|TRBV5-1
CASSLDGLDYGYTF
TGCGCCAGCAGCTTGGACGGGTTAGACTATGGCTACACCTTC
>NA|NA|TRBJ1-5|TRBV10-2
CASSPDSLQPQHF
TGCGCCAGCAGTCCGGACAGTCTTCAGCCCCAGCATTTT
>NA|NA|TRBJ2-1|TRBV9
CASSARGYSSYNEQFF
TGTGCCAGCAGCGCCCGGGGGTACAGCTCCTACAATGAGCAGTTCTTC
>NA|NA|TRBJ2-7|TRBV12-1
CSSSFVTWTDLSSYEQYF
TGTTCCAGCAGCTTTGTAACATGGACAGACCTGAGCTCCTACGAGCAGTACTTC
>NA|NA|TRBJ2-6|TRBV10-3
CAISASAGRISGANVLTF
TGTGCCATCAGTGCGTCGGCAGGCCGAATCTCTGGGGCCAACGTCCTGACTTTC
>NA|NA|TRBJ1-5|TRBV5-8
CASRRGHLSNQPQHF
TGTGCCAGCAGAAGGGGACACCTAAGCAATCAGCCCCAGCATTTT
>TRBD1|NA|TRBJ2-7|TRBV5-1
CASSLGTGGYHEQYF
TGCGCCAGCAGCTTAGGGACAGGGGGATACCACGAGCAGTACTTC
>NA|NA|TRBJ1-1|TRBV7-2
CASSLGAGLNTEAFF
TGTGCCAGCAGCTTAGGGGCAGGTCTGAACACTGAAGCTTTCTTT
>TRBD2|NA|TRBJ2-7|TRBV10-1
CASSGAGGSPSSYEQYF
TGCGCCAGCAGTGGGGCCGGGGGGTCCCCGAGCTCCTACGAGCAGTACTTC
>NA|NA|TRBJ1-5|TRBV19
CASSSRFTNQPQHF
TGTGCCAGTAGTTCCAGGTTCACTAATCAGCCCCAGCATTTT
>NA|NA|TRBJ2-2|TRBV2
CASSESRGATGELFF
TGTGCCAGCAGTGAGTCCAGGGGTGCCACCGGGGAGCTGTTTTTT
>TRBD1|NA|TRBJ2-3|TRBV24-1
CATSGTGGLDTQYF
TGTGCCACCAGTGGGACAGGGGGCCTAGATACGCAGTATTTT
>TRBD1|NA|TRBJ1-1|TRBV11-2
CASSPRTGAAFF
TGTGCCAGCAGCCCAAGAACAGGGGCAGCTTTCTTT
>NA|NA|TRBJ1-6|TRBV11-2
CASSLGRQGHNSPLHF
TGTGCCAGCAGCTTAGGCCGGCAGGGGCACAATTCACCCCTCCACTTT
>TRBD2|NA|TRBJ2-1|TRBV5-1
CASRPPGTSGGSHNEQFF
TGCGCCAGCCGACCCCCTGGGACTAGCGGGGGAAGCCACAATGAGCAGTTCTTC